Listed below are T cell receptor beta chains from one sample, sequenced in a study of OX40 agonist ivuxolimab in advanced cancers. Assay: immunoSEQ multiplex PCR; the TCRdb copy retains only in-frame clones and omits some. The sample contains around 80,000 clones, approximately 89% of which appear only once. This sample comprised CD4+ or CD8+ T cells sorted from blood, obtained in a trial of the OX40 agonist ivuxolimab. These receptors all come from an adult with an advanced solid tumor such as melanoma, head and neck, liver or kidney cancer. CDR3s include the opening cysteine and the closing phenylalanine or tryptophan. The D gene is left open where the match is weak. A row's size may be missing; if present it is once, few, many or a size class.

j_gene: TRBJ1-2
len: 12
d_gene: -
abundance: -
v_gene: TRBV30
CDR3aa: CAWARGLYGYTF
CDR3nt: TGTGCCTGGGCTCGGGGCCTCTATGGCTACACCTTC

j_gene: TRBJ2-1
len: 11
d_gene: -
abundance: -
v_gene: TRBV5-1
CDR3aa: CASSSTNEQFF
CDR3nt: TGCGCCAGCAGCTCAACCAATGAGCAGTTCTTC

j_gene: TRBJ1-1
len: 14
d_gene: -
abundance: once
v_gene: TRBV7-8
CDR3aa: CASSLSTGNTEAFF
CDR3nt: TGTGCCAGCAGCTTAAGTACAGGGAACACTGAAGCTTTCTTT

j_gene: TRBJ1-5
len: 18
d_gene: TRBD1
abundance: -
v_gene: TRBV19
CDR3aa: CASSSPRAGFRGNQPQHF
CDR3nt: TGTGCCAGTAGTTCCCCCCGCGCTGGCTTCAGGGGGAATCAGCCCCAGCATTTT

j_gene: TRBJ2-2
len: 18
d_gene: -
abundance: -
v_gene: TRBV7-3
CDR3aa: CASSFYPLSGGKDGELFF
CDR3nt: TGTGCCAGCAGCTTCTACCCCCTTAGCGGTGGGAAGGACGGGGAGCTGTTTTTT

j_gene: TRBJ1-5
len: 16
d_gene: -
abundance: -
v_gene: TRBV28
CDR3aa: CASSEAEKGSNQPQHF
CDR3nt: TGTGCCAGCAGTGAGGCCGAGAAAGGAAGCAATCAGCCCCAGCATTTT

j_gene: TRBJ2-3
len: 16
d_gene: TRBD2
abundance: -
v_gene: TRBV9
CDR3aa: CASSPPQRGGRDTQYF
CDR3nt: TGTGCCAGCAGCCCACCCCAGCGGGGGGGAAGAGATACGCAGTATTTT

j_gene: TRBJ1-2
len: 15
d_gene: -
abundance: -
v_gene: TRBV19
CDR3aa: CASTTDGSFNYGYTF
CDR3nt: TGTGCCAGTACAACGGACGGTAGTTTTAACTATGGCTACACCTTC

j_gene: TRBJ1-5
len: 19
d_gene: TRBD1
abundance: -
v_gene: TRBV7-9
CDR3aa: CASSLGPGQGWFSNQPQHF
CDR3nt: TGTGCCAGCAGCTTAGGCCCGGGACAGGGCTGGTTTAGCAATCAGCCCCAGCATTTT

j_gene: TRBJ2-5
len: 14
d_gene: -
abundance: -
v_gene: TRBV9
CDR3aa: CASSIGTQQETQYF
CDR3nt: TGTGCCAGCAGCATCGGGACTCAACAGGAGACCCAGTACTTC

j_gene: TRBJ2-1
len: 15
d_gene: TRBD1
abundance: -
v_gene: TRBV7-3
CDR3aa: CASSPQGAPVNEQFF
CDR3nt: TGTGCCAGCAGCCCTCAGGGGGCGCCGGTCAATGAGCAGTTCTTC

j_gene: TRBJ2-1
len: 16
d_gene: -
abundance: -
v_gene: TRBV5-1
CDR3aa: CASSLSPGIPLNEQFF
CDR3nt: TGCGCCAGCAGCTTGTCCCCGGGGATCCCTCTCAATGAGCAGTTCTTC

j_gene: TRBJ2-7
len: 13
d_gene: TRBD1
abundance: -
v_gene: TRBV5-6
CDR3aa: CASSSDRGGEQYF
CDR3nt: TGTGCCAGCAGCTCGGACAGGGGAGGCGAGCAGTACTTC

j_gene: TRBJ2-5
len: 13
d_gene: -
abundance: -
v_gene: TRBV6-1
CDR3aa: CASSEGGVETQYF
CDR3nt: TGTGCCAGCAGTGAAGGGGGAGTAGAGACCCAGTACTTC

j_gene: TRBJ1-3
len: 14
d_gene: -
abundance: -
v_gene: TRBV30
CDR3aa: CAWSTAISGNTIYF
CDR3nt: TGTGCCTGGAGTACAGCGATCTCTGGAAACACCATATATTTT

j_gene: TRBJ2-2
len: 15
d_gene: -
abundance: -
v_gene: TRBV11-2
CDR3aa: CASSLQVSVTGELFF
CDR3nt: TGTGCCAGCAGCTTACAAGTCAGCGTCACCGGGGAGCTGTTTTTT

j_gene: TRBJ1-1
len: 14
d_gene: -
abundance: -
v_gene: TRBV5-4
CDR3aa: CASSHRPMNTEAFF
CDR3nt: TGTGCCAGCAGCCACCGACCGATGAACACTGAAGCTTTCTTT

j_gene: TRBJ1-4
len: 15
d_gene: -
abundance: -
v_gene: TRBV7-2
CDR3aa: CASSLDRGTSEKLFF
CDR3nt: TGTGCCAGCAGCTTAGATCGCGGAACGTCCGAAAAACTGTTTTTT

j_gene: TRBJ2-7
len: 17
d_gene: TRBD2
abundance: -
v_gene: TRBV13
CDR3aa: CASSLGPGRGSSYEQYF
CDR3nt: TGTGCCAGCAGCTTGGGCCCAGGGCGGGGGAGCTCCTACGAGCAGTACTTC

j_gene: TRBJ1-1
len: 12
d_gene: TRBD1
abundance: -
v_gene: TRBV12-5
CDR3aa: CASGRTGAEAFF
CDR3nt: TGTGCTAGTGGTCGGACAGGGGCTGAAGCTTTCTTT

j_gene: TRBJ2-5
len: 17
d_gene: -
abundance: -
v_gene: TRBV7-6
CDR3aa: CASSQVTGPRPQETQYF
CDR3nt: TGTGCCAGCAGCCAAGTAACGGGCCCCAGGCCCCAAGAGACCCAGTACTTC

j_gene: TRBJ2-1
len: 15
d_gene: TRBD2
abundance: once
v_gene: TRBV6-5
CDR3aa: CASSSSGSSYNEQFF
CDR3nt: TGTGCCAGCAGTTCAAGCGGGAGCTCCTACAATGAGCAGTTCTTC

j_gene: TRBJ1-4
len: 15
d_gene: -
abundance: -
v_gene: TRBV7-9
CDR3aa: CASSSPDTNNEKLFF
CDR3nt: TGTGCCAGCAGCTCACCGGACACCAATAATGAAAAACTGTTTTTT

j_gene: TRBJ2-2
len: 15
d_gene: TRBD2
abundance: -
v_gene: TRBV5-4
CDR3aa: CASSGRTSSTGELFF
CDR3nt: TGTGCCAGCAGCGGCCGGACTAGCTCCACTGGGGAGCTGTTTTTT

j_gene: TRBJ1-1
len: 13
d_gene: -
abundance: -
v_gene: TRBV6-6
CDR3aa: CASSYSRQGEAFF
CDR3nt: TGTGCCAGCAGTTACTCGAGGCAGGGCGAAGCTTTCTTT

j_gene: TRBJ2-7
len: 15
d_gene: TRBD2
abundance: once
v_gene: TRBV6-1
CDR3aa: CASSDPRGGINEQYF
CDR3nt: TGTGCCAGCAGTGACCCTCGGGGGGGCATCAACGAGCAGTACTTC